This T cell receptor beta chain was captured by sequencing in a study of blood T cell repertoires in COVID-19. Trimming at V came to 1 base and at J to 0 bases, leaving 3 bases not matched to a gene. CDR3 length: 15 residues. Per the germline V gene, CDR1 is LNHDA and CDR2 is SQIVND (reference sequence). Sequenced by immunoSEQ multiplex PCR; TCRdb stores in-frame clones only, minus some. The sample lists about 490,000 clones; approximately 85% were seen once. The J gene is TRBJ2-7, the V gene TRBV19, with 7 bases fitting TRBD2. The specimen sequenced was peripheral blood. This TCR was sampled from a human donor in a cohort sampled during active COVID-19. CDR3 amino acids: CASSIALAASYEQYF. The CDR3 DNA reads as TGTGCCAGTAGTATAGCCCTAGCGGCCTCCTACGAGCAGTACTTC.